Below are 27 T cell receptor beta chains sequenced from a single sample in a study of CD8 T cells in ankylosing spondylitis. Study-wide findings and caveats: Seven to nine highly homologous variants formed a TCR beta motif that appeared characteristic of ankylosing spondylitis blood.

The antigens these receptors bind are not known. Using its own MiXCR run on the 5' RACE reads, TCRdb lists one record per CDR3 protein. The sample contains some 700,000 distinct CDR3 sequences, roughly 20% of which appear only once. The sequenced sample consisted of blood, either unsorted or a sorted T cell fraction (not recorded which). The receptors were gathered from a male donor with ankylosing spondylitis.

This clonotype has a handful of counts. J is TRBJ2-3 and V is TRBV3-1; TRBD2 agrees at 7 bases. The germline V gene encodes CDR1 LGHDT and CDR2 YNNKEL (reference sequence). The junction had 8 bases not matched to a gene; V was cut back by 1 base and J by 4 bases. This CDR3 region has 16 residues. CDR3 region: CASSQGGGSSSDTQYF. In DNA form, the CDR3 reads TGTGCCAGCAGCCAAGGTGGCGGGAGTTCGTCAGATACGCAGTATTTT.

The J gene is TRBJ2-7, the V gene TRBV6-5; 8 nucleotides agree with TRBD2. There are 14 residues in the CDR3. V lost 2 bases to trimming and J lost 1 base; unmatched junction nucleotides: 1. Germline lookup yields CDR1 MNHEY and CDR2 SVGAGI. The CDR3 spells CASSYSGGSYEQYF. The DNA for the CDR3 is TGTGCCAGCAGTTACAGCGGGGGTTCCTACGAGCAGTACTTC.

The chain uses TRBV7-9 and TRBJ2-1; TRBD2 agrees at 7 bases. The V segment lost 8 bases and the J segment 7 bases; nucleotides outside the gene matches: 14. The V gene's germline CDR1 is SEHNR and CDR2 FQNEAQ (reference sequence). CDR3 size: 15 residues. CDR3 in DNA: TGTGCCAGCGAGGAGTGGGCTAACGGGGGGAATGAGCAGTTCTTC. Protein sequence: CASEEWANGGNEQFF.

The CDR3 reads CASTQGPGGGNSPLHF. CDR3 nucleotides: TGTGCCAGCACCCAGGGCCCCGGGGGGGGTAATTCACCCCTCCACTTT. The V gene is TRBV12-3 or TRBV12-4, the J gene TRBJ1-6, with a weak D call TRBD1 (5 bases). V was cut by 7 bases and J by 6 bases, with 19 bases left in between. The CDR3 runs 16 residues.

The sample holds one count of this clonotype. Being one base from a much bigger clone, this may be a read error. V gene TRBV6-5 combines with J gene TRBJ2-2; D might be TRBD1 or TRBD2, each matching 5 bases. The CDR3 spans 15 residues. The V gene lost 6 bases and the J gene lost 0 bases, with 11 bases spanning the gap. Germline V CDR1 and CDR2: MNHEY, SVGAGI. The CDR3 region is CASRLLGANTGELFF. The CDR3 nucleotides read TGTGCCAGCAGATTACTGGGGGCGAACACCGGGGAGCTGTTTTTT.

The gene calls are TRBV20-1 and TRBJ2-1, with D hard to call. CDR1 and CDR2 from the germline V gene are DFQATT and SNEGSKA (reference sequence). The CDR3 runs 15 residues. Trimming pared 5 bases from V and 0 bases from J, leaving 14 bases between. This chain's CDR3 is CSAGHMVYSYNEQFF. In DNA, the CDR3 is TGCAGTGCTGGGCACATGGTTTACTCCTACAATGAGCAGTTCTTC.

The V gene is TRBV4-1, the J gene TRBJ1-4; D is ambiguous. V lost 0 bases, J lost 0 bases, and 14 bases lay in between. Germline-derived CDR1 and CDR2 are MGHRA and YSYEKL. CDR3 size: 18 residues. This CDR3 reads CASSQDQWGPATNEKLFF. As DNA, the CDR3 is TGCGCCAGCAGCCAAGATCAATGGGGTCCTGCAACTAATGAAAAACTGTTTTTT.

This clonotype was counted between two and nine times. This rearrangement joins TRBV28 to TRBJ2-1; D uncertain. Per germline, CDR1 MDHEN and CDR2 SYDVKM. V lost 7 bases and J lost 7, with 14 bases in between. The length of the CDR3 is 13 residues. The CDR3 DNA follows: TGTGCCAGCATCGATTCATTGGGGAATGAGCAGTTCTTC. The encoded protein is CASIDSLGNEQFF.

This clonotype was observed a few times. The chain carries TRBV4-1 and TRBJ1-1; D unresolved. V was trimmed by 4 bases and J by 0 bases, leaving 18 bases between them. The CDR3 contains 17 residues. Germline V CDR1 and CDR2: MGHRA, YSYEKL. CDR3 region: CASSRIDLGFMNTEAFF. CDR3 bases: TGCGCCAGCAGCCGGATAGATTTAGGATTCATGAACACTGAAGCTTTCTTT.

This clonotype showed up just a few times. This chain connects TRBV4-1 to TRBJ1-1, with D unclear. The germline V gene encodes CDR1 MGHRA and CDR2 YSYEKL. Trimming cost V 0 bases and J 2 bases, with 13 bases left between them. The CDR3 is made up of 16 amino acids. The CDR3: CASSQDGPSPNTEAFF. The CDR3 DNA reads as TGCGCCAGCAGCCAAGATGGCCCCTCCCCCAACACTGAAGCTTTCTTT.

On this clonotype itself: This may be a read error, as it is one base from a much larger clone. V and J are TRBV11-2 and TRBJ2-1, with 8 nucleotides matching TRBD1. The V segment lost 5 bases and the J segment 0 bases; nucleotides outside the gene matches: 3. This CDR3 has 15 amino acids. Germline assignment: CDR1 SGHAT and CDR2 FQNNGV. The CDR3 sequence is CASSTDRGSYNEQFF. Written as DNA, the CDR3 is TGTGCCAGCAGCACCGACAGGGGCTCCTACAATGAGCAGTTCTTC.

The rearrangement links TRBV4-1 to TRBJ1-2, with a weak D call TRBD1 (5 bases). This CDR3 is 15 amino acids long. The germline CDR1 and CDR2 sequences are MGHRA and YSYEKL. V gave up 0 bases and J gave up 3 bases, with 11 bases separating them. DNA for the CDR3: TGCGCCAGCAGCCAAGATGGGGGGGGTGACTATGGCTACACCTTC. Its translation: CASSQDGGGDYGYTF.

This clonotype was picked up a small number of times. This chain joins TRBV5-1 and TRBJ2-6; possible D gene TRBD1, 5 bases. This CDR3 contains 17 residues. V was pared by 1 base and J by 5 bases, with 16 bases between. Looked up from germline, CDR1 is SGHRS and CDR2 is YFSETQ. The CDR3 here is CASSLRDSDLWANVLTF. The CDR3 nucleotides are TGCGCCAGCAGCTTGCGAGACAGCGATCTTTGGGCCAACGTCCTGACTTTC.

The chain combines TRBV5-1 with TRBJ1-6; 9 bases match TRBD1. The V segment lost 4 bases and the J segment 7 bases; nucleotides outside the gene matches: 6. This CDR3 has 15 amino acids. Germline V CDR1 and CDR2: SGHRS, YFSETQ. The chain's CDR3 is CASSQPGQGNSPLHF. In DNA, the CDR3 is TGCGCCAGCAGCCAGCCGGGACAGGGAAATTCACCCCTCCACTTT.

The chain carries TRBV19 and TRBJ1-5, with 10 positions matching TRBD1. This CDR3 region has 17 residues. Germline values: CDR1 LNHDA, CDR2 SQIVND (reference sequence). V was clipped by 5 bases and J by 4 bases; unmatched bases: 11. For the CDR3, the DNA is TGTGCCAGTAGTGCGAGACCAAGGGACAGGGGAAATCAGCCCCAGCATTTT. As protein: CASSARPRDRGNQPQHF.

This clonotype has a handful of counts. The chain links TRBV9 to TRBJ2-2; D perhaps matches TRBD1 (5 bases). The CDR3 runs 15 residues. The ends were cut back, 0 bases at V and 1 base at J, with 7 bases in the middle. Germline CDR1 reads SGDLS; CDR2 reads YYNGEE. The CDR3 sequence: CASSVGTKNTGELFF. The CDR3 DNA reads TGTGCCAGCAGCGTAGGGACAAAGAACACCGGGGAGCTGTTTTTT.

V gene TRBV7-9 combines with J gene TRBJ2-1; D call uncertain. CDR1 is SEHNR, CDR2 FQNEAQ, per germline (reference sequence). This CDR3 spans 15 amino acids. The V and J ends lost 5 bases and 3 bases respectively, with 14 bases between them. The CDR3 reads CASSAIGAVYNEQFF. CDR3 in DNA: TGTGCCAGCAGCGCGATCGGTGCGGTCTACAATGAGCAGTTCTTC.

The chain has TRBV6-5 and TRBJ1-2, with a tentative D call TRBD1 (5 bases). V lost 0 bases and J lost 4, with 15 bases in between. The CDR3 runs 16 residues. Germline values: CDR1 MNHEY, CDR2 SVGAGI. The CDR3 DNA reads as TGTGCCAGCAGTTACTCGCAAGGGGTAGATGGCTATGGCTACACCTTC. Residues: CASSYSQGVDGYGYTF.

This clonotype was counted a few times. V gene TRBV7-9 combines with J gene TRBJ2-5; tentatively, D is TRBD2 (6 bases). This CDR3 region has 12 residues. V was clipped by 8 bases and J by 5 bases, with 12 bases between them. CDR1 and CDR2 (germline): SEHNR, FQNEAQ (reference sequence). In DNA, the CDR3 is TGTGCCAGCTGCGGGGCCGAGGAGACCCAGTACTTC. This encodes CASCGAEETQYF.

In its sample, this clonotype was seen many times. V and J are TRBV29-1 and TRBJ2-7; TRBD1 agrees at 9 bases. Per the germline V gene, CDR1 is SQVTM and CDR2 is ANQGSEA. V gave up 7 bases and J gave up 5 bases; unmatched junction bases: 9. The CDR3 consists of 13 residues. CDR3: CSAAGTGLHEQYF. CDR3 in DNA: TGCAGCGCCGCCGGGACAGGGCTCCACGAGCAGTACTTC.

This clonotype turned up a few times. The genes are TRBV4-1 and TRBJ2-5, with a tentative D call TRBD2 (6 bases). Germline loops: CDR1 MGHRA, CDR2 YSYEKL. This CDR3 region has 15 residues. The V end lost 3 bases, the J end lost 4 bases, and 15 bases lay between the germline ends. The DNA for the CDR3 is TGCGCCAGCAGCCAGGTGGGGGGAGAGGGAGAGACCCAGTACTTC. This gives the protein CASSQVGGEGETQYF.

The rearrangement uses TRBV12-3 or TRBV12-4 and TRBJ1-5; D ambiguous. The CDR3 contains 16 residues. V was pared by 8 bases and J by 0 bases, with 17 bases between. Written as DNA, the CDR3 is TGTGCCAGCGACATTCTGGGCTATTATAGCAATCAGCCCCAGCATTTT. This encodes CASDILGYYSNQPQHF.

The chain is built from TRBV24-1 and TRBJ2-5; 12 nucleotides line up with TRBD2. Germline values: CDR1 KGHDR, CDR2 SFDVKD. The CDR3 length is 15 residues. V was pared by 5 bases and J by 5 bases, with 5 bases of the junction left unmatched. The CDR3 bases are TGTGCCACCAGTGGCCGGACTAGCGGGATGGAGACCCAGTACTTC. Translated: CATSGRTSGMETQYF.

V usage is TRBV5-1 and J usage is TRBJ2-7; D ambiguous. The CDR3 has 15 residues. V was shortened by 1 base and J by 2 bases, with 13 bases between the two germline ends. The germline V gene has CDR1 SGHRS and CDR2 YFSETQ. The CDR3 DNA reads as TGCGCCAGCAGCTTGTTGATGGCAGGCCCCTACGAGCAGTACTTC. Translating it yields CASSLLMAGPYEQYF.

The rearrangement uses TRBV7-6 and TRBJ1-1; D is undetermined. This CDR3 spans 16 amino acids. V lost 1 base and J 4 bases, leaving 16 bases between the germline ends. Germline V gene sequence: CDR1 SGHVS, CDR2 FNYEAQ. CDR3 residues: CASSLGGIGLRTEAFF. The CDR3 nucleotides read TGTGCCAGCAGCTTAGGAGGGATCGGGTTACGCACTGAAGCTTTCTTT. Complete variable domain (other parts from reference TRBV7-6 and TRBJ1-1): GAGVSQSPRYKVTKRGQDVALRCDPISGHVSLYWYRQALGQGPEFLTYFNYEAQQDKSGLPNDRFSAERPEGSISTLTIQRTEQRDSAMYRCASSLGGIGLRTEAFFGQGTRLTVV.

This sequence joins TRBV28 and TRBJ1-4; D ambiguous. This CDR3 comprises 14 residues. Germline assignment: CDR1 MDHEN and CDR2 SYDVKM. V lost 5 bases, J lost 6 bases, and 13 bases lay in between. CDR3 DNA: TGTGCCAGCAGTCCGGGCGGGATGCATGAAAAACTGTTTTTT. This encodes CASSPGGMHEKLFF. Filled out from reference TRBV28 and TRBJ1-4, the complete variable domain reads DVKVTQSSRYLVKRTGEKVFLECVQDMDHENMFWYRQDPGLGLRLIYFSYDVKMKEKGDIPEGYSVSREKKERFSLILESASTNQTSMYLCASSPGGMHEKLFFGSGTQLSVL.

V usage is TRBV7-2 and J usage is TRBJ2-1, with D perhaps matching TRBD1 or TRBD2 (5 bases each). The CDR3 consists of 15 residues. V lost 5 bases and J lost 6, with 17 bases in between. Looked up from germline, CDR1 is SGHTA and CDR2 is FQGNSA. CDR3 amino acids: CASSRPPGTRNEQFF. The DNA for the CDR3 is TGTGCCAGCAGCCGACCCCCCGGGACGCGCAATGAGCAGTTCTTC.